A single sample is the source of the 26 T cell receptor beta chains below, sequenced in a study of blood T cell repertoires in COVID-19. Here immunoSEQ multiplex PCR was the method, and the copy in TCRdb shows in-frame clones only, minus some. This table has some 130,000 clones, 78% appearing once. Input material: peripheral blood. Source of these receptors: a man aged 55-75 years who had recovered from COVID-19.

This clone turned up a few times. This chain uses TRBV2 with TRBJ2-7; 7 bases fit TRBD2. The CDR3 extends over 14 amino acids. V gave up 3 bases and J gave up 0 bases; unmatched junction bases: 2. Looked up from germline, CDR1 is SNHLY and CDR2 is FYNNEI. As DNA, the CDR3 is TGTGCCAGCAGTGACGGGAGGCCCTCCTACGAGCAGTACTTC. This gives the protein CASSDGRPSYEQYF.

This rearrangement joins TRBV7-8 to TRBJ1-1; D possibly corresponds to TRBD1 (6 bases). The CDR3 length is 17 residues. Deletions cut 0 bases from V and 1 base from J, with 15 bases between. The germline V gene encodes CDR1 SGHVS and CDR2 FQNEAQ. The CDR3 coding sequence is TGTGCCAGCAGCTTAGCGAGGCGGGGGCGGCGGAACACTGAAGCTTTCTTT. Translated: CASSLARRGRRNTEAFF.

The V gene is TRBV29-1, the J gene TRBJ2-7, with TRBD1 matching over 9 bases. Germline CDR1 and CDR2: SQVTM and ANQGSEA. J gave up 5 bases and V 3 bases, and 8 bases lay outside the gene matches. The CDR3 spans 14 residues. The CDR3 sequence is CSVDLGQGWHEQYF. The CDR3 DNA is TGCAGCGTTGACCTGGGACAGGGATGGCACGAGCAGTACTTC.

This clone was seen only a few times. The chain uses TRBV4-1 and TRBJ1-4; possibly TRBD1 for D (6 bases). V dropped 6 bases and J dropped 7 bases, with 18 bases sitting between them. Germline V lookup: CDR1 MGHRA, CDR2 YSYEKL. The CDR3 covers 15 residues. The CDR3 protein is CASSPPTGIGEKLFF. DNA of the CDR3: TGCGCCAGCAGTCCTCCAACAGGGATTGGTGAAAAACTGTTTTTT.

Concerning this clone itself: An end of the junction does not agree with germline; a read error may underlie this. The chain links TRBV3-1 (or the pseudogene TRBV3-2) to TRBJ2-7, with D maybe TRBD1 (6 bases). The CDR3 covers 14 residues. Germline assignment: CDR1 LGHDT and CDR2 YNNKEL (reference sequence). The CDR3 DNA follows: TGTGCCAGCAGCCAAGGAGGGACATCCTTCGAGCAGTACTTC. This sequence encodes CASSQGGTSFEQYF.

This chain uses TRBV28 with TRBJ2-7; TRBD2 matches at 8 bases. The CDR3 has 14 residues. Trimming at V came to 2 bases and at J to 5 bases, leaving 5 bases not matched to a gene. The germline gives CDR1 MDHEN, CDR2 SYDVKM. In DNA form, the CDR3 reads TGTGCCAGCAGTTTACATGGCGGGAGGAACGAGCAGTACTTC. This encodes CASSLHGGRNEQYF.

The chain is built from TRBV11-1 and TRBJ2-7, with D tentatively TRBD2 (6 bases). This CDR3 spans 15 amino acids. The ends were cut back, 1 base at V and 5 bases at J, with 15 bases in the middle. Germline CDR1 and CDR2: SGHAT and FQDESV (reference sequence). The CDR3 sequence: CASSLVRGYQDEQYF. The CDR3 nucleotides are TGTGCCAGCAGCTTAGTGCGGGGCTATCAAGACGAGCAGTACTTC. The complete variable domain, with remaining parts taken from reference TRBV11-1 and TRBJ2-7, reads EAEVAQSPRYKITEKSQAVAFWCDPISGHATLYWYRQILGQGPELLVQFQDESVVDDSQLPKDRFSAERLKGVDSTLKIQPAELGDSAMYLCASSLVRGYQDEQYFGPGTRLTVT.

The V gene is TRBV7-2, the J gene TRBJ2-1; TRBD2 aligns across 8 bases. V trimming: 5 bases; J trimming: 2 bases; junction bases outside the gene matches: 5. Germline V gives CDR1 SGHTA, CDR2 FQGNSA. CDR3 length equals 15 residues. CDR3 in amino acids: CASSRPGLAYNEQFF. The CDR3 region has the DNA TGTGCCAGCAGCCGTCCGGGACTAGCCTACAATGAGCAGTTCTTC.

This clone turned up a few times. The chain has TRBV5-1 and TRBJ2-1; TRBD2 matches 9 bases. The CDR3 has 13 amino acids. Looked up from germline, CDR1 is SGHRS and CDR2 is YFSETQ. The ends lost 7 bases at V and 5 bases at J; junction bases unmatched: 4. The chain's CDR3 is CASQTSGNNEQFF. The CDR3 nucleotides are TGCGCCAGCCAGACTAGCGGAAACAATGAGCAGTTCTTC.

The chain combines TRBV24-1 with TRBJ2-7; no clear D gene. Deletions cut 3 bases from V and 0 bases from J, with 14 bases between. The CDR3 runs to 16 residues. The germline V gene has CDR1 KGHDR and CDR2 SFDVKD. The CDR3 here is CATSDVGLYFSYEQYF. The CDR3 coding sequence is TGTGCCACCAGTGATGTGGGCCTCTACTTCTCCTACGAGCAGTACTTC.

Only a few counts were recorded for this clone. The CDR3 reads CASSLAGQAGNTIYF. CDR3 DNA: TGTGCCAGCAGTTTAGCGGGACAGGCGGGAAACACCATATATTTT. This chain uses TRBV28 with TRBJ1-3; TRBD1 aligns across 8 bases. The V gene end was trimmed by 2 bases and the J gene end by 4 bases; junction bases not matched to a gene: 4. From germline, CDR1 is MDHEN and CDR2 SYDVKM. The CDR3 length is 15 residues. Full variable domain (missing parts from reference TRBV28 and TRBJ1-3): DVKVTQSSRYLVKRTGEKVFLECVQDMDHENMFWYRQDPGLGLRLIYFSYDVKMKEKGDIPEGYSVSREKKERFSLILESASTNQTSMYLCASSLAGQAGNTIYFGEGSWLTVV.

V usage is TRBV28 and J usage is TRBJ2-2, with TRBD2 identical over 12 bases. The CDR3 is 17 amino acids. With V trimmed by 2 bases and J by 4 bases, 5 bases remained unmatched. CDR1 is MDHEN, CDR2 SYDVKM, per germline. The chain's CDR3 is CASSLLAGGPRTGELFF. CDR3 nucleotide sequence: TGTGCCAGCAGTTTACTAGCGGGGGGGCCCCGCACCGGGGAGCTGTTTTTT.

This clone has only one observation. The chain employs TRBV7-2 and TRBJ2-2; D might be TRBD2 (6 bases). The CDR3 has 17 amino acids. Germline CDR1 SGHTA, CDR2 FQGNSA. Trimming removed 0 bases from V and 2 bases from J, with 13 bases in between. CDR3 protein: CASSLAFGGFNTGELFF. The DNA for the CDR3 is TGTGCCAGCAGCTTAGCGTTTGGGGGGTTTAACACCGGGGAGCTGTTTTTT.

V is TRBV2 and J is TRBJ1-3; D may be TRBD1 (6 bases). The CDR3 spans 15 residues. V lost 4 bases to trimming and J lost 4 bases, with 14 bases between them. Germline values: CDR1 SNHLY, CDR2 FYNNEI. CDR3 sequence reads: CASSASGARGNTIYF. The DNA for the CDR3 is TGTGCCAGCAGTGCGTCAGGGGCTCGCGGAAACACCATATATTTT.

To note about this clone: This same CDR3 is encoded by further DNA sequences in the sample. This rearrangement joins TRBV11-2 to TRBJ2-5, with 13 nucleotides matching TRBD2. CDR1 SGHAT and CDR2 FQNNGV come from the germline V gene. Trimming removed 3 bases from V and 5 bases from J; junction bases left unmatched: 3. This CDR3 is 15 amino acids long. DNA of the CDR3: TGTGCCAGCAGCTTGGGGACTAGCGGGGAGGAGACCCAGTACTTC. It codes for CASSLGTSGEETQYF.

The chain recombines TRBV6-5 with TRBJ2-7; possibly TRBD1 for D (6 bases). Trimming left V 5 bases short and J 5 bases short, with 13 bases between. This CDR3 contains 13 residues. The V gene's germline CDR1 is MNHEY and CDR2 SVGAGI. CDR3 region: CASSNQGLNEQYF. CDR3 nucleotides: TGTGCCAGCAGTAATCAGGGGCTTAACGAGCAGTACTTC.

This clone was observed once. The chain joins TRBV27 to TRBJ1-2, with D uncertain. This CDR3 contains 16 residues. Germline V gene data show CDR1 as MNHEY and CDR2 as SMNVEV (reference sequence). V lost 3 bases, J lost 0 bases, and 14 bases lay in between. For the CDR3, the DNA is TGTGCCAGCAGTTTTTCCGAGCCTCAAGCTAACTATGGCTACACCTTC. This translates into CASSFSEPQANYGYTF.

This chain uses TRBV6-2 or TRBV6-3 with TRBJ1-1, with D maybe TRBD1 (5 bases). Germline CDR1 reads MNHEY; CDR2 reads SVGEGT. The V and J ends lost 5 bases and 3 bases respectively, with 13 bases between them. The CDR3 has 14 amino acids. The CDR3 sequence is CASSPGGGYTEAFF. The CDR3 nucleotides are TGTGCCAGCAGTCCGGGGGGAGGATACACTGAAGCTTTCTTT.

The genes are TRBV5-4 and TRBJ2-1, with 10 positions matching TRBD2. CDR3 length equals 16 residues. After removal of 4 bases from V and 9 bases from J, the junction contained 13 bases not matched to a gene. CDR1 is SGHNT, CDR2 YYREEE, per germline (reference sequence). CDR3 loop: CASSQDLGLAGVEQFF. The CDR3 coding sequence is TGTGCCAGCAGCCAGGATCTGGGGCTAGCGGGAGTTGAGCAGTTCTTC.

V is TRBV9 and J is TRBJ2-1; 8 nucleotides align to TRBD1. This CDR3 has 15 residues. In germline, CDR1 is SGDLS, CDR2 YYNGEE. V lost 3 bases, J lost 4 bases, and 6 bases stayed unmatched. This CDR3 reads CASSETGTGYNEQFF. The CDR3, as DNA: TGTGCCAGCAGCGAGACCGGGACAGGTTACAATGAGCAGTTCTTC.

V gene TRBV7-8 combines with J gene TRBJ2-1; 11 nucleotides align to TRBD2. After removal of 2 bases from V and 8 bases from J, the junction contained 8 bases not matched to a gene. Germline V gives CDR1 SGHVS, CDR2 FQNEAQ. This CDR3 comprises 16 residues. CDR3 in amino acids: CASSLTSGGGGDEQFF. In DNA, the CDR3 is TGTGCCAGCAGCTTAACTAGCGGGGGAGGGGGCGATGAGCAGTTCTTC. Complete variable domain (other parts from reference TRBV7-8 and TRBJ2-1): GAGVSQSPRYKVAKRGQDVALRCDPISGHVSLFWYQQALGQGPEFLTYFQNEAQLDKSGLPSDRFFAERPEGSVSTLKIQRTQQEDSAVYLCASSLTSGGGGDEQFFGPGTRLTVL.

The V call is TRBV19, the J call TRBJ1-1; 7 bases agree with TRBD1. V gave up 5 bases and J gave up 7 bases; unmatched junction bases: 4. The CDR3 contains 12 residues. Germline V gives CDR1 LNHDA, CDR2 SQIVND (reference sequence). The CDR3 DNA sequence: TGTGCCAGTAGTGTCAGACAGGGTGAAGCTTTCTTT. Translation gives CASSVRQGEAFF.

This rearrangement joins TRBV5-1 to TRBJ2-7, with TRBD1 matching 7 bases. The CDR3 is 15 residues long. Germline trimming cut 3 bases from V and 2 bases from J; bases unmatched to any gene: 8. The germline V gene has CDR1 SGHRS and CDR2 YFSETQ. The CDR3 nucleotides read TGCGCCAGCAGCTCTAACCCGGGACAGCCCTACGAGCAGTACTTC. Residues: CASSSNPGQPYEQYF.

This clone was counted a few times. This rearrangement joins TRBV15 to TRBJ2-1; 8 nucleotides match TRBD2. Germline assignment: CDR1 LNHNV and CDR2 YYDKDF (reference sequence). The CDR3 loop spans 15 amino acids. V lost 0 bases and J lost 5; bases outside the gene matches: 3. The CDR3 DNA follows: TGTGCCACCAGCAGAGAAGCGGGGGTAGACAATGAGCAGTTCTTC. Translating it yields CATSREAGVDNEQFF.

This chain connects TRBV14 to TRBJ1-2; D is undetermined. In germline, CDR1 is SGHDN, CDR2 FVKESK. The V end was cut by 1 base, the J end by 0 bases, with 15 bases between. The CDR3 totals 17 residues. The CDR3: CASSQGRQKRANYGYTF. CDR3 in DNA: TGTGCCAGCAGCCAAGGTCGGCAGAAGAGGGCTAACTATGGCTACACCTTC.

The chain couples TRBV19 to TRBJ2-1; 9 nucleotides align to TRBD2. The CDR3 runs 15 residues. Germline CDR1 and CDR2: LNHDA and SQIVND (reference sequence). V was pared by 1 base and J by 4 bases, with 2 bases of the junction left unmatched. This chain's CDR3 is CASSIGRGGYNEQFF. The CDR3 DNA reads TGTGCCAGTAGTATAGGGCGGGGGGGGTACAATGAGCAGTTCTTC.